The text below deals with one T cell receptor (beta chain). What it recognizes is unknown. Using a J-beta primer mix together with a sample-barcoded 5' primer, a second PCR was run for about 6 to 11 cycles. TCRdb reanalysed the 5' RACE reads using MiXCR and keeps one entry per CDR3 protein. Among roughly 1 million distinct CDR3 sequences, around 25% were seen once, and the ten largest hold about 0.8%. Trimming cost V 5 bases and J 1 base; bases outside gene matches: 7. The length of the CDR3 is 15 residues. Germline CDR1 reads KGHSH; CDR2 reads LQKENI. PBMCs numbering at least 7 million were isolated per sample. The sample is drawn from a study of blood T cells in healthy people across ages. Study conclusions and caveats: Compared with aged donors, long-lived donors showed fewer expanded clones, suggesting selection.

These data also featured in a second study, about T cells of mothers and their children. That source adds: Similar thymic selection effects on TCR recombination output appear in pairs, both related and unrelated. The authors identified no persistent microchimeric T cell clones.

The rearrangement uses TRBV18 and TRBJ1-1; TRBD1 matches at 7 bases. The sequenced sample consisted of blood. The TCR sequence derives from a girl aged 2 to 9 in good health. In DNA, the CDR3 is TGTGCCAGCTCAGTAGGGACAGCCACGAACACTGAAGCTTTCTTT. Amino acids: CASSVGTATNTEAFF.